These 21 T cell receptor beta chains were all obtained from the same sample, sequenced in a study of T cells in Graves' hyperthyroidism and ophthalmopathy (dated by TCRdb to between 2018 and 2021). To prepare the library, multiplex PCR was applied. This sample was sequenced with an Illumina HiSeq 2000. TCR beta CDR3 regions were amplified from RNA transcripts. For the first round of RT-PCR on the TCR CDR3, the HTBI primer set was used together with the Qiagen OneStep RT-PCR kit. The public sequencing data were trimmed at Q25 with fastp and processed into clonotypes with MiXCR by TCRdb, which kept only in-frame beta chains. One record per CDR3 amino acid sequence lists the most common genes and DNA. The sample table lists hundreds of thousands of distinct CDR3 sequences, over 20% of them with a count of one. The ten top clones hold roughly 32% of the sample. The sample comprised blood. All receptors come from a woman between 40 and 50 years old with Graves' ophthalmopathy.

This clonotype was seen repeatedly, ten times or more. The V gene is TRBV6-2 or TRBV6-3, the J gene TRBJ2-7, with D perhaps TRBD2 (6 bases). Germline V gene data show CDR1 as MNHEY and CDR2 as SVGEGT. The CDR3 is 13 residues long. Deletions cut 6 bases from V and 2 bases from J, with 11 bases between. The CDR3 DNA reads TGTGCCAGCAGGGGGGACTCAACCTACGAGCAGTACTTC. Protein: CASRGDSTYEQYF.

This clonotype was recorded many times. The V call is TRBV11-3, the J call TRBJ2-7; D is possibly TRBD1 or TRBD2 (5 bases each). Germline-derived CDR1 and CDR2 are SGHNT and YENEEA. This CDR3 is built from 14 residues. V lost 1 base to trimming and J lost 5 bases, with 12 bases between them. The CDR3 region is CASSLGRGVDEQYF. CDR3 nucleotide sequence: TGTGCCAGCAGCTTAGGTAGGGGAGTCGACGAGCAGTACTTC.

This clonotype was picked up one time. The J gene is TRBJ1-6, the V gene TRBV24-1; D call uncertain. CDR3 size: 16 residues. Germline V gene lookup returns CDR1 KGHDR and CDR2 SFDVKD. Trimming shortened V by 7 bases and J by 4 bases, and 16 bases separated the two germline ends. Here the CDR3 DNA reads TGTGCCACCAGCTCCGATAAGGCAGAGTATAATTCACCCCTCCACTTT. It specifies CATSSDKAEYNSPLHF.

This clonotype was detected ten times or more. V usage is TRBV19 and J usage is TRBJ1-2, with D unclear. CDR1 is LNHDA and CDR2 is SQIVND in the germline V gene (reference sequence). This CDR3 region has 20 residues. V gave up 4 bases and J gave up 4 bases, with 31 bases separating them. The CDR3 sequence is CASSTSLRSPLTRVGYGYTF. The CDR3 bases are TGTGCCAGTAGTACTTCCCTTAGGTCTCCTTTAACGAGAGTTGGCTATGGCTACACCTTC. Using reference TRBV19 and TRBJ1-2 for the parts outside the CDR3, the full variable domain is DGGITQSPKYLFRKEGQNVTLSCEQNLNHDAMYWYRQDPGQGLRLIYYSQIVNDFQKGDIAEGYSVSREKKESFPLTVTSAQKNPTAFYLCASSTSLRSPLTRVGYGYTFGSGTRLTVV.

This clonotype was detected ten times or more. J is TRBJ2-5 and V is TRBV28; perhaps TRBD1 as D (5 bases). Between the trimmed V and J ends, which lost 6 bases and 1 base, there was a span of 12 bases. This CDR3 spans 14 amino acids. In germline, CDR1 is MDHEN, CDR2 SYDVKM. The CDR3 is CASREQVPQETQYF. Written as DNA, the CDR3 is TGTGCCAGCAGAGAACAGGTCCCCCAAGAGACCCAGTACTTC.

This clonotype came up many times. This rearrangement joins TRBV9 to TRBJ1-1; D uncertain. From germline, CDR1 is SGDLS and CDR2 YYNGEE. The CDR3 is made up of 13 amino acids. The germline V and J ends were trimmed by 5 bases and 4 bases, with 12 bases remaining between them. The CDR3 sequence: CASSPEEVTEAFF. The CDR3 bases are TGTGCCAGCAGTCCAGAGGAGGTCACTGAAGCTTTCTTT.

This clonotype was picked up many times. The V call is TRBV30, the J call TRBJ2-2; tentative D call: TRBD1 (5 bases). The length of the CDR3 is 15 residues. Trimming left V 0 bases short and J 7 bases short, with 15 bases between. Germline V gene sequence: CDR1 GTSNPN, CDR2 SVGIG (reference sequence). DNA of the CDR3: TGTGCCTGGAGTGTATCAGGGCCGCGAGGCGGGGAGCTGTTTTTT. As protein: CAWSVSGPRGGELFF. The full variable domain, rest sourced from reference TRBV30 and TRBJ2-2, is SQTIHQWPATLVQPVGSPLSLECTVEGTSNPNLYWYRQAAGRGLQLLFYSVGIGQISSEVPQNLSASRPQDRQFILSSKKLLLSDSGFYLCAWSVSGPRGGELFFGEGSRLTVL.

In this sample, this clonotype turned up many times. The rearrangement joins TRBV5-1 to TRBJ1-1; no clear D gene. This CDR3 region has 14 residues. V was cut by 4 bases and J by 3 bases, with 13 bases left in between. Looked up from germline, CDR1 is SGHRS and CDR2 is YFSETQ. CDR3 sequence reads: CASSPDGPYTEAFF. The CDR3 DNA sequence: TGCGCCAGCAGCCCGGACGGACCGTACACTGAAGCTTTCTTT. The full variable domain, with the rest looked up from reference TRBV5-1 and TRBJ1-1, is KAGVTQTPRYLIKTRGQQVTLSCSPISGHRSVSWYQQTPGQGLQFLFEYFSETQRNKGNFPGRFSGRQFSNSRSEMNVSTLELGDSALYLCASSPDGPYTEAFFGQGTRLTVV.

In nucleotides, the CDR3 is TGCAGTGCTAGTCAGGGGACAAGCTCCTACGAGCAGTACTTC. This encodes CSASQGTSSYEQYF. The V call is TRBV20-1, the J call TRBJ2-7; weak D call: TRBD1 (6 bases). Germline CDR1 reads DFQATT; CDR2 reads SNEGSKA (reference sequence). This CDR3 has 14 residues. Trimming cost V 3 bases and J 0 bases, with 12 bases left between them.

This clonotype was observed many times. The CDR3 is CASSYSGTGELFF. In DNA form, the CDR3 reads TGTGCCAGCAGTTACTCGGGCACCGGGGAGCTGTTTTTT. The chain carries TRBV6-5 and TRBJ2-2; no reliable D call. V lost 0 bases and J 4 bases, leaving 3 bases between the germline ends. This CDR3 spans 13 amino acids. Germline CDR1 MNHEY, CDR2 SVGAGI.

The chain combines TRBV2 with TRBJ1-1, with D unclear. Germline CDR1 reads SNHLY; CDR2 reads FYNNEI. The CDR3 length is 13 residues. Trimming pared 3 bases from V and 1 base from J, leaving 6 bases between. The CDR3 DNA follows: TGTGCCAGCAGTGACGGCGGGAACACTGAAGCTTTCTTT. The encoded protein is CASSDGGNTEAFF.

This clonotype was counted ten times or more. The rearrangement links TRBV29-1 to TRBJ2-7; TRBD2 matches 10 bases. The V gene's germline CDR1 is SQVTM and CDR2 ANQGSEA. The CDR3 totals 13 residues. J lost 2 bases, V lost 4 bases, and 2 bases had no gene match. Here the CDR3 DNA reads TGCAGCGTTGCTAGCGGGAGAGCCTACGAGCAGTACTTC. Its protein product is CSVASGRAYEQYF.

At least ten counts were recorded for this clonotype. V gene TRBV5-1 combines with J gene TRBJ2-7; 9 positions agree with TRBD2. V gave up 4 bases and J gave up 1 base; unmatched junction bases: 12. The germline V gene has CDR1 SGHRS and CDR2 YFSETQ. The CDR3 has 17 residues. CDR3 bases: TGCGCCAGCAGCCCCGGGCTAGCGGGAATAAGATCCTACGAGCAGTACTTC. This encodes CASSPGLAGIRSYEQYF. The whole variable domain, filled in from reference TRBV5-1 and TRBJ2-7, reads KAGVTQTPRYLIKTRGQQVTLSCSPISGHRSVSWYQQTPGQGLQFLFEYFSETQRNKGNFPGRFSGRQFSNSRSEMNVSTLELGDSALYLCASSPGLAGIRSYEQYFGPGTRLTVT.

The rearrangement uses TRBV20-1 and TRBJ2-7; 8 bases align to TRBD2. The germline CDR1 and CDR2 sequences are DFQATT and SNEGSKA (reference sequence). V lost 3 bases and J lost 2; bases outside the gene matches: 6. The CDR3 has 14 residues. The DNA for the CDR3 is TGCAGTGCTAGGCTAGCGGGCAATCCCTACGAGCAGTACTTC. Protein sequence: CSARLAGNPYEQYF.

The chain recombines TRBV14 with TRBJ1-5, with D maybe TRBD1 (6 bases). From germline, CDR1 is SGHDN and CDR2 FVKESK. Trimming left V 0 bases short and J 3 bases short, with 15 bases between. The CDR3 loop spans 17 amino acids. CDR3 sequence reads: CASSQEGGQRNNQPQHF. The CDR3 DNA sequence: TGTGCCAGCAGCCAAGAGGGGGGGCAGAGAAACAATCAGCCCCAGCATTTT.

CDR3 in amino acids: CASSLATDTQYF. CDR3 nucleotides: TGTGCCAGCAGCTTAGCCACAGATACGCAGTATTTT. V usage is TRBV7-2 and J usage is TRBJ2-3; D remains ambiguous. Germline CDR1 is SGHTA and CDR2 is FQGNSA. Trimming stripped 0 bases from V and 2 bases from J, with 0 bases between. The CDR3 covers 12 residues.

This clonotype occurred many times. This chain joins TRBV5-5 and TRBJ1-1; 7 bases align to TRBD1. The ends lost 4 bases at V and 3 bases at J; junction bases unmatched: 9. CDR3 length equals 15 residues. Germline assignment: CDR1 SGHKS and CDR2 YYEKEE (reference sequence). The CDR3 here is CASSIWDRRDTEAFF. CDR3 bases: TGTGCCAGCAGCATCTGGGACAGAAGGGACACTGAAGCTTTCTTT.

Many counts were recorded for this clonotype. The chain uses TRBV7-8 and TRBJ2-5, with D perhaps matching TRBD1 or TRBD2 (5 bases each). The CDR3 totals 15 residues. Germline lookup yields CDR1 SGHVS and CDR2 FQNEAQ. V lost 1 base and J 5 bases, leaving 14 bases between the germline ends. This CDR3 reads CASSLGPGPEETQYF. The CDR3 nucleotides are TGTGCCAGCAGCTTAGGCCCGGGACCGGAGGAGACCCAGTACTTC. Looking up the rest from reference TRBV7-8 and TRBJ2-5 gives the full variable domain: GAGVSQSPRYKVAKRGQDVALRCDPISGHVSLFWYQQALGQGPEFLTYFQNEAQLDKSGLPSDRFFAERPEGSVSTLKIQRTQQEDSAVYLCASSLGPGPEETQYFGPGTRLLVL.

This clonotype was observed at least ten times. The chain has TRBV27 and TRBJ2-2; D tentatively fits TRBD1 or TRBD2 (6 bases each). V was pared by 3 bases and J by 7 bases, with 12 bases between. The CDR3 has 14 amino acids. The V gene's germline CDR1 is MNHEY and CDR2 SMNVEV (reference sequence). The CDR3 reads CASSLLGGGGELFF. The CDR3 coding sequence is TGTGCCAGCAGTTTGTTGGGGGGCGGCGGGGAGCTGTTTTTT.

The gene calls are TRBV10-1 and TRBJ2-7; D call uncertain. Germline loops: CDR1 WNHNN, CDR2 SYGVQD (reference sequence). The CDR3 sequence is 14 residues long. V was shortened by 1 base and J by 6 bases, with 13 bases between the two germline ends. The CDR3 protein is CASSEYGSLSEQYF. The CDR3 DNA reads as TGCGCCAGCAGTGAGTACGGCAGCTTGTCCGAGCAGTACTTC.

Many counts were recorded for this clonotype. V gene TRBV30 combines with J gene TRBJ2-5; D call uncertain. The CDR3 spans 12 residues. Per germline, CDR1 GTSNPN and CDR2 SVGIG (reference sequence). Trimming removed 0 bases from V and 5 bases from J, with 7 bases in between. The CDR3 loop is CAWSVQRETQYF. The CDR3, as DNA: TGTGCCTGGAGTGTACAACGGGAGACCCAGTACTTC.